A selection of T cell receptor beta chains follows, all from one sample in a study of blood T cell repertoires in COVID-19. Assay used: immunoSEQ multiplex PCR; TCRdb lists only in-frame clones, some missing. The sample has some 93,000 clones; about 85% are singletons. The sequenced material came from peripheral blood. The source is a man in his sixties with acute or convalescent COVID-19. Each CDR3 is given with its conserved first and last residue. A D gene is named only where the DNA matches it firmly. Some rows have no size entry. The others give once, few or many, or a class for an expanded clone.

TRBV23-1,TRBD1,.,TRBJ1-4,CASSQPGQGGISNEKLFF,TGCGCCAGCAGTCAACCTGGACAGGGGGGTATATCTAATGAAAAACTGTTTTTT
TRBV15,.,.,TRBJ2-5,CATSRVGGSYQETQYF,TGTGCCACCAGCAGAGTAGGCGGGTCATACCAAGAGACCCAGTACTTC
TRBV10-2,TRBD2,.,TRBJ2-1,CASRGLANNEQFF,TGCGCCAGCAGGGGACTAGCAAACAATGAGCAGTTCTTC
TRBV2,.,.,TRBJ2-2,CASSAFDSYTGELFF,TGTGCCAGCAGTGCGTTTGACAGTTACACCGGGGAGCTGTTTTTT
TRBV5-4,.,.,TRBJ2-7,CASSREWSEGEQYF,TGTGCCAGCAGCCGGGAGTGGTCGGAAGGCGAGCAGTACTTC
TRBV4-2,TRBD2,.,TRBJ2-7,CASSHLAGGGTLEQYF,TGTGCCAGCAGCCACCTAGCGGGGGGAGGTACCCTCGAGCAGTACTTC
TRBV7-2,TRBD2,.,TRBJ2-3,CASRERLAGDLTDTQYF,TGTGCCAGCAGGGAGCGACTAGCGGGGGATCTCACAGATACGCAGTATTTT
TRBV19,TRBD1,.,TRBJ1-4,CASSKWTGTNEKLFF,TGTGCCAGTAGTAAGTGGACAGGAACTAATGAAAAACTGTTTTTT
TRBV9,.,.,TRBJ2-1,CASSTTISEQFF,TGTGCCAGCAGCACGACTATCTCTGAGCAGTTCTTC
TRBV7-2,TRBD1,.,TRBJ1-4,CASSPLSGQGQEKLFF,TGTGCCAGCAGCCCTCTCAGCGGTCAGGGACAGGAAAAACTGTTTTTT
TRBV5-1,.,few,TRBJ2-7,CASRARDTNYEQYF,TGCGCCAGCAGAGCCCGGGACACTAACTACGAGCAGTACTTC
TRBV15,TRBD1,few,TRBJ2-6,CATSRDLGGRSSGANVLTF,TGTGCCACCAGCAGAGATCTAGGGGGCAGGAGCTCTGGGGCCAACGTCCTGACTTTC
TRBV12-3/TRBV12-4,.,.,TRBJ2-7,CASTSSNNGEQYF,TGTGCCAGCACCTCGAGTAACAACGGGGAGCAGTACTTC
TRBV7-9,.,.,TRBJ1-2,CASSLALPGTHYGYTF,TGTGCCAGCAGCTTAGCACTCCCCGGGACTCACTATGGCTACACCTTC
TRBV5-6,TRBD2,few,TRBJ2-5,CASSSHRIAGGPEETQYF,TGTGCCAGCAGCTCGCACCGTATAGCGGGAGGGCCTGAGGAGACCCAGTACTTC
TRBV12-5,TRBD1,.,TRBJ2-3,CASAFRQGADTQYF,TGTGCTAGTGCTTTCCGACAGGGGGCAGATACGCAGTATTTT
TRBV10-3,.,.,TRBJ2-7,CAISEPSYEQYF,TGTGCCATCAGTGAGCCGTCCTACGAGCAGTACTTC
TRBV19,TRBD1,.,TRBJ2-7,CASSIGDRFEEQYF,TGTGCCAGTAGTATAGGGGACAGGTTTGAAGAGCAGTACTTC
TRBV2,.,.,TRBJ1-1,CASSEHHPRLAVNTEAFF,TGTGCCAGCAGTGAACACCACCCTAGACTGGCCGTAAACACTGAAGCTTTCTTT
TRBV5-1,.,.,TRBJ2-3,CASSLPLAEGADTQYF,TGCGCCAGCAGCTTACCTCTAGCGGAGGGGGCAGATACGCAGTATTTT
TRBV6-2/TRBV6-3,.,few,TRBJ2-2,CASSPGGANFANTGELFF,TGTGCCAGCAGCCCTGGAGGGGCCAATTTCGCGAACACCGGGGAGCTGTTTTTT
TRBV5-1,.,.,TRBJ1-1,CASSLVGQGNTEAFF,TGCGCCAGCAGCTTGGTTGGCCAGGGTAACACTGAAGCTTTCTTT
TRBV6-5,.,.,TRBJ2-5,CASSYSETQYF,TGTGCCAGCAGTTATTCGGAGACCCAGTACTTC
TRBV2,TRBD1,few,TRBJ1-6,CASTRDVGTGDSPLHF,TGTGCCAGCACGAGAGACGTCGGGACAGGTGATTCACCCCTCCACTTT
TRBV4-3,.,few,TRBJ1-3,CASSHLQGAGNTIYF,TGCGCCAGCAGCCACCTACAGGGTGCTGGAAACACCATATATTTT
TRBV7-3,.,.,TRBJ2-2,CASSFRINTGELFF,TGTGCCAGCAGCTTTAGAATTAACACCGGGGAGCTGTTTTTT
TRBV5-1,TRBD1,once,TRBJ2-5,CASSSSPGTDYF,TGCGCCAGCAGCTCGAGCCCCGGGACAGATTACTTC
TRBV7-2,.,.,TRBJ2-5,CASSLETAQETQYF,TGTGCCAGCAGCCTCGAGACAGCCCAAGAGACCCAGTACTTC
TRBV6-5,TRBD1,.,TRBJ1-5,CASRGQGAHQPQHF,TGTGCCAGCAGGGGACAGGGGGCCCATCAGCCCCAGCATTTT
TRBV5-8,TRBD1,.,TRBJ1-4,CASSPGQGIEKLFF,TGTGCCAGCAGCCCGGGACAGGGGATTGAAAAACTGTTTTTT
TRBV4-1,.,.,TRBJ2-7,CASSQDWAGQPYEQYF,TGCGCCAGCAGCCAAGATTGGGCGGGACAGCCCTACGAGCAGTACTTC
TRBV6-6,TRBD2,.,TRBJ2-6,CASSQWGGIGVAGANVLTF,TGTGCCAGCAGTCAATGGGGGGGGATCGGGGTAGCTGGGGCCAACGTCCTGACTTTC
TRBV6-6,TRBD1,.,TRBJ2-2,CASRGTGQGGELFF,TGTGCCAGCAGGGGGACAGGGCAAGGCGGGGAGCTGTTTTTT
TRBV9,.,once,TRBJ2-3,CASSLPGGTDTQYF,TGTGCCAGCAGCCTCCCGGGGGGCACAGATACGCAGTATTTT
TRBV2,TRBD2,few,TRBJ2-3,CASSVAGGPPDTQYF,TGTGCCAGCAGTGTCGCGGGAGGGCCTCCAGATACGCAGTATTTT
TRBV7-2,.,.,TRBJ1-1,CASSEQGNTEAFF,TGTGCCAGCAGCGAACAGGGTAACACTGAAGCTTTCTTT
TRBV7-9,TRBD1,.,TRBJ2-7,CASSVDRGYGEQYF,TGTGCCAGCAGCGTCGACAGGGGGTACGGCGAGCAGTACTTC
TRBV4-3,TRBD1,.,TRBJ2-2,CASSHSPGQGSTGELFF,TGCGCCAGCAGCCATTCTCCGGGACAGGGTAGTACCGGGGAGCTGTTTTTT
TRBV7-6,.,.,TRBJ2-7,CASSLGQDNSYEQYF,TGTGCCAGCAGCTTAGGGCAGGACAACTCCTACGAGCAGTACTTC
TRBV18,TRBD1,.,TRBJ1-6,CASSPGTDNSPLHF,TGTGCCAGCTCACCGGGGACAGATAATTCACCCCTCCACTTT
TRBV15,.,.,TRBJ1-2,CATSSMTGLDYGYTF,TGTGCCACCAGCTCCATGACAGGCCTTGACTATGGCTACACCTTC
TRBV5-1,TRBD1,.,TRBJ2-5,CASRLTTGAETQYF,TGCGCCAGCCGCCTGACGACAGGGGCAGAGACCCAGTACTTC
TRBV3-1/TRBV3-2,TRBD1,once,TRBJ1-4,CASSQARDSLMEKLFF,TGTGCCAGCAGCCAGGCCCGGGACAGTCTGATGGAAAAACTGTTTTTT
TRBV6-6,.,.,TRBJ2-3,CASRRQDTDTQYF,TGTGCCAGCAGACGACAGGACACAGATACGCAGTATTTT
TRBV19,.,.,TRBJ1-1,CASSLNVGGDTEAFF,TGTGCCAGTAGCTTAAACGTAGGGGGAGACACTGAAGCTTTCTTT
TRBV19,TRBD2,.,TRBJ2-5,CASSMGSGDQETQYF,TGTGCCAGTAGTATGGGTAGCGGGGATCAAGAGACCCAGTACTTC